This T cell receptor beta chain appears in the sequencing data of a study of T cell responses to AZD1222 COVID-19 vaccine (dated by TCRdb to the early 2020s). At the level of the whole study: AZD1222 recipients whose second dose came at about 4 weeks and those whose second dose came at about 12 weeks were combined into one group, since spike-specific TCR depth and breadth did not differ between the two schedules. TCR sequencing covered over 230 trial participants: 200 to 220 given two doses of AZD1222 and approximately 25 given two doses of MenACWY control vaccine. Trial participants were enrolled by age into 18-55, 56-69 and 70-plus year subgroups, with about 150, 28 and 57 TCR-sequenced participants respectively. The study at large found these results: Only six or seven AZD1222 recipients were SARS-CoV-2 seropositive at baseline, limiting conclusions about previously exposed vaccinees. Reportedly, almost half of the unique spike-specific TCRs recognized epitopes lying outside the regions that are mutated in the B.1.351 and B.1.1.7 variants. The whole spike protein was spanned by vaccine-associated CD4 TCRs, and dominant responses were seen in regions 160-218 and 743-854. In the small 56-69-year group, the increase in depth fell short of significance, most likely because of low power. No day 14 peak-response samples were available, so repertoires were characterized only after the peak T cell response. After two AZD1222 doses, spike-specific TCR breadth and depth were significantly higher than at day 0 and than in MenACWY recipients. Participants were mostly white British and included more females than males, and it was suggested by the authors that clonal diversity may have been underestimated.

The meaning of the sample's time point label: baseline before first vaccination. Vaccinee samples came from UK trials COV001 and COV002, including a single-blind randomized controlled phase 2/3 trial of AZD1222 (ChAdOx1 nCoV-19) in healthy adults. Trial participant PBMC samples were collected at day 0 and day 28 after the second dose for TCRbeta chain sequencing. A remark on this clone: The target of this receptor is not known. Base quality data are lacking; no much larger clone is found one base away.

The CDR3 regions of human TCRbeta chains were analyzed by immunosequencing. As for the authors' bioinformatics: TCRs in the repertoires were compared against a reference library of SARS-CoV-2-specific TCRs that had been generated with the MIRA antigen-specificity platform. Breadth was defined as the fraction of unique TCRs that were SARS-CoV-2-associated, and depth was defined as the fraction of total T cells that were SARS-CoV-2-associated. Using the MIRA data, each spike-specific TCR was mapped to the spike region that the TCR reacts to and placed in a CD4 or CD8 class. Log10-transformed breadth and depth values were compared by one-way ANOVA with Sidak's multiple comparisons tests. What TCRdb holds here is the immuneACCESS table cut down to in-frame rearrangements. Part of the clones is not present; checked against another copy, under half of the missing clones reflect an unresolved V gene, and the others are unexplained. V and J calls and clone size are as listed in that table; D and trimming were resolved from the DNA. This sample has about 130,000 clones in its table, and more than 70% of those were observed once. Approximately 4.5% of the sample belongs to the ten largest clones.

This TCR came from an adult in good health. The sample was peripheral blood, taken on day 0 of AZD1222 vaccination.

The CDR3 here reads CASSFGRNFGGYTF. The DNA is as follows: TGTGCCAGCAGTTTTGGCCGGAACTTCGGTGGCTACACCTTC. The chain is made from TRBV28 and TRBJ1-2, with no confident D gene call. V loses 3 bases, J loses 7 bases, and the germline ends lie 15 bases apart. The CDR3 sequence holds 14 residues, the cysteine and phenylalanine included. The read is trimmed to its CDR3 DNA, 42 bases read in frame from base 1. CDR1 and CDR2, per the germline V gene, are MDHEN and SYDVKM.